One sample yielded the 18 T cell receptor beta chains listed below, sequenced in a study of shared clonotypes between healthy human individuals. The table came from immunoSEQ multiplex PCR; TCRdb's copy has only in-frame clones and leaves some out. Of 2 million to 2.5 million clones listed, around 95% were seen once; the top ten hold around 0.13%. The sequenced sample was naive CD4+ T cells sorted from blood. The subset is: CD45RA+ positively selected. These TCRs come from a young man in good health.

The rearrangement joins TRBV5-5 to TRBJ1-5, with 9 bases matching TRBD1. Germline CDR1 reads SGHKS; CDR2 reads YYEKEE (reference sequence). V lost 4 bases, J lost 10 bases, and 9 bases stayed unmatched. The CDR3 sequence is 14 residues long. DNA for the CDR3: TGTGCCAGCAGCCTGGACACAGGGGGCTTTCCCCAGCATTTT. It encodes CASSLDTGGFPQHF.

The chain carries TRBV7-2 and TRBJ2-3; TRBD2 agrees at 9 bases. CDR3 length equals 15 residues. Looked up from germline, CDR1 is SGHTA and CDR2 is FQGNSA. V lost 1 base and J lost 4; bases outside the gene matches: 3. The CDR3 region has the DNA TGTGCCAGCAGCTTAGTGGGACTAGCCCCAGATACGCAGTATTTT. Amino acids: CASSLVGLAPDTQYF.

This chain uses TRBV7-9 with TRBJ2-7; D is unclear. The germline gives CDR1 SEHNR, CDR2 FQNEAQ (reference sequence). The CDR3 is 12 amino acids. Trimming took 3 bases from V and 3 from J, leaving 6 bases between them. The CDR3 region is CASSFVNYEQYF. The CDR3 DNA reads as TGTGCCAGCAGCTTCGTAAACTACGAGCAGTACTTC.

The rearrangement uses TRBV9 and TRBJ2-6, with D perhaps matching TRBD1 (6 bases). V was pared by 1 base and J by 1 base, with 24 bases between. Looked up from germline, CDR1 is SGDLS and CDR2 is YYNGEE. The CDR3 is 21 residues long. The CDR3 here is CASSVPRWAQGDLSGANVLTF. The DNA of the CDR3 is TGTGCCAGCAGCGTACCCCGGTGGGCACAGGGCGACCTTTCTGGGGCCAACGTCCTGACTTTC.

The chain joins TRBV28 to TRBJ1-6, with no clear D. Germline CDR1 is MDHEN and CDR2 is SYDVKM. V was trimmed by 7 bases and J by 7 bases, leaving 14 bases between them. This CDR3 spans 14 amino acids. The CDR3 spells CASISFGWNSPLHF. The CDR3 DNA follows: TGTGCCAGCATATCGTTTGGGTGGAATTCACCCCTCCACTTT.

The chain combines TRBV18 with TRBJ1-5; D remains ambiguous. The CDR3 has 14 amino acids. Germline V gives CDR1 KGHSH, CDR2 LQKENI. V was shortened by 6 bases and J by 4 bases, with 13 bases between the two germline ends. The CDR3 region has the DNA TGTGCCAGCTCCCAAAATAACTTTAATCAGCCCCAGCATTTT. Protein sequence: CASSQNNFNQPQHF.

The rearrangement links TRBV27 to TRBJ2-3; 10 bases line up with TRBD2. This CDR3 contains 16 residues. Germline CDR1 is MNHEY and CDR2 is SMNVEV (reference sequence). V gave up 5 bases and J gave up 3 bases; unmatched junction bases: 8. The CDR3 spells CASSGPRTSGTDTQYF. The CDR3 coding sequence is TGTGCCAGCAGTGGTCCGCGGACTAGCGGTACAGATACGCAGTATTTT.

The chain has TRBV21-1 and TRBJ1-1. TRBV21-1 is assigned pseudogene status. The CDR3 has 11 residues. CDR3 DNA: TGTGCCCGTGGCCTAGAAACTGAAGCTTTCTTT. Translation: CARGLETEAFF.

V and J are TRBV11-2 and TRBJ2-1; 14 bases align to TRBD2. The CDR3 has 17 residues. J was trimmed by 9 bases and V by 0 bases; bases with no gene match: 7. Germline V gives CDR1 SGHAT, CDR2 FQNNGV. The CDR3 loop is CASSLEGLAGGRGEQFF. For the CDR3, the DNA is TGTGCCAGCAGCTTAGAAGGACTAGCGGGAGGACGTGGTGAGCAGTTCTTC.

The rearrangement uses TRBV5-1 and TRBJ2-3; D remains ambiguous. V was pared by 1 base and J by 2 bases, with 8 bases between. The CDR3 consists of 14 residues. Germline V CDR1 and CDR2: SGHRS, YFSETQ. The CDR3 DNA follows: TGCGCCAGCAGCTTGAGGACCTACACAGATACGCAGTATTTT. Protein sequence: CASSLRTYTDTQYF.

This chain connects TRBV30 to TRBJ1-2; tentatively, D is TRBD1 (6 bases). The V end was cut by 6 bases, the J end by 1 base, with 18 bases between. The CDR3 runs to 15 residues. Germline V gene data show CDR1 as GTSNPN and CDR2 as SVGIG (reference sequence). The CDR3 loop reads CACVTGTSNNYGYTF. CDR3 DNA: TGTGCCTGCGTGACAGGAACCTCTAATAACTATGGCTACACCTTC.

This rearrangement joins TRBV11-3 to TRBJ1-4; unclear D gene. There are 17 residues in the CDR3. CDR1 SGHNT and CDR2 YENEEA come from the germline V gene. Trimming took 1 base from V and 0 from J, leaving 12 bases between them. This CDR3 reads CASSLVAGVATNEKLFF. The CDR3 nucleotides are TGTGCCAGCAGCTTAGTGGCAGGAGTTGCAACTAATGAAAAACTGTTTTTT.

This chain links TRBV2 with TRBJ2-3; D gene uncertain. V was shortened by 6 bases and J by 0 bases, with 7 bases between the two germline ends. The CDR3 totals 13 residues. Germline loops: CDR1 SNHLY, CDR2 FYNNEI. The CDR3 loop reads CASSLGSTDTQYF. The CDR3 nucleotides are TGTGCCAGCAGCCTCGGGAGCACAGATACGCAGTATTTT.

The sample holds one count of this clone. The V call is TRBV9, the J call TRBJ2-2, with TRBD1 identical over 7 bases. Per the germline V gene, CDR1 is SGDLS and CDR2 is YYNGEE. Trimming removed 2 bases from V and 4 bases from J; junction bases left unmatched: 11. This CDR3 region has 17 residues. CDR3 amino acids: CASSVASGGALTGELFF. CDR3 bases: TGTGCCAGCAGCGTCGCATCAGGGGGAGCCCTCACCGGGGAGCTGTTTTTT.

V is TRBV28 and J is TRBJ1-4; a possible D gene is TRBD1 (6 bases). Germline values: CDR1 MDHEN, CDR2 SYDVKM. The germline V and J ends were trimmed by 6 bases and 4 bases, with 9 bases remaining between them. The CDR3 loop spans 13 amino acids. The CDR3 region has the DNA TGTGCCAGCAGCAGGACAGATAATGAAAAACTGTTTTTT. It codes for CASSRTDNEKLFF.

This chain uses TRBV5-6 with TRBJ2-5; no clear D gene. The length of the CDR3 is 11 residues. The V and J ends lost 4 bases and 9 bases respectively, with 10 bases between them. Germline V lookup: CDR1 SGHDT, CDR2 YYEEEE. The CDR3 bases are TGTGCCAGCAGCCTGCATTGCCCCCAGTACTTC. Its protein is CASSLHCPQYF.

The CDR3 protein is CASSRYPGTRLADTQYF. The CDR3 DNA is TGTGCCAGCAGCCGCTACCCCGGGACCCGGTTGGCAGATACGCAGTATTTT. The chain recombines TRBV7-9 with TRBJ2-3; either TRBD1 or TRBD2 may fit D (5 bases each). Germline V gene lookup returns CDR1 SEHNR and CDR2 FQNEAQ (reference sequence). CDR3 length equals 17 residues. With 5 bases removed from V and 4 bases from J, the gap between germline ends came to 22 bases.

The genes are TRBV6-4 and TRBJ2-1, with 10 bases that match TRBD2. The CDR3 runs 15 residues. Germline V CDR1 and CDR2: MRHNA, SNTAGT. J lost 6 bases, V lost 4 bases, and 6 bases had no gene match. The CDR3 loop reads CASSVIAGGINEQFF. Written as DNA, the CDR3 is TGTGCCAGCAGTGTTATAGCGGGGGGCATCAATGAGCAGTTCTTC.